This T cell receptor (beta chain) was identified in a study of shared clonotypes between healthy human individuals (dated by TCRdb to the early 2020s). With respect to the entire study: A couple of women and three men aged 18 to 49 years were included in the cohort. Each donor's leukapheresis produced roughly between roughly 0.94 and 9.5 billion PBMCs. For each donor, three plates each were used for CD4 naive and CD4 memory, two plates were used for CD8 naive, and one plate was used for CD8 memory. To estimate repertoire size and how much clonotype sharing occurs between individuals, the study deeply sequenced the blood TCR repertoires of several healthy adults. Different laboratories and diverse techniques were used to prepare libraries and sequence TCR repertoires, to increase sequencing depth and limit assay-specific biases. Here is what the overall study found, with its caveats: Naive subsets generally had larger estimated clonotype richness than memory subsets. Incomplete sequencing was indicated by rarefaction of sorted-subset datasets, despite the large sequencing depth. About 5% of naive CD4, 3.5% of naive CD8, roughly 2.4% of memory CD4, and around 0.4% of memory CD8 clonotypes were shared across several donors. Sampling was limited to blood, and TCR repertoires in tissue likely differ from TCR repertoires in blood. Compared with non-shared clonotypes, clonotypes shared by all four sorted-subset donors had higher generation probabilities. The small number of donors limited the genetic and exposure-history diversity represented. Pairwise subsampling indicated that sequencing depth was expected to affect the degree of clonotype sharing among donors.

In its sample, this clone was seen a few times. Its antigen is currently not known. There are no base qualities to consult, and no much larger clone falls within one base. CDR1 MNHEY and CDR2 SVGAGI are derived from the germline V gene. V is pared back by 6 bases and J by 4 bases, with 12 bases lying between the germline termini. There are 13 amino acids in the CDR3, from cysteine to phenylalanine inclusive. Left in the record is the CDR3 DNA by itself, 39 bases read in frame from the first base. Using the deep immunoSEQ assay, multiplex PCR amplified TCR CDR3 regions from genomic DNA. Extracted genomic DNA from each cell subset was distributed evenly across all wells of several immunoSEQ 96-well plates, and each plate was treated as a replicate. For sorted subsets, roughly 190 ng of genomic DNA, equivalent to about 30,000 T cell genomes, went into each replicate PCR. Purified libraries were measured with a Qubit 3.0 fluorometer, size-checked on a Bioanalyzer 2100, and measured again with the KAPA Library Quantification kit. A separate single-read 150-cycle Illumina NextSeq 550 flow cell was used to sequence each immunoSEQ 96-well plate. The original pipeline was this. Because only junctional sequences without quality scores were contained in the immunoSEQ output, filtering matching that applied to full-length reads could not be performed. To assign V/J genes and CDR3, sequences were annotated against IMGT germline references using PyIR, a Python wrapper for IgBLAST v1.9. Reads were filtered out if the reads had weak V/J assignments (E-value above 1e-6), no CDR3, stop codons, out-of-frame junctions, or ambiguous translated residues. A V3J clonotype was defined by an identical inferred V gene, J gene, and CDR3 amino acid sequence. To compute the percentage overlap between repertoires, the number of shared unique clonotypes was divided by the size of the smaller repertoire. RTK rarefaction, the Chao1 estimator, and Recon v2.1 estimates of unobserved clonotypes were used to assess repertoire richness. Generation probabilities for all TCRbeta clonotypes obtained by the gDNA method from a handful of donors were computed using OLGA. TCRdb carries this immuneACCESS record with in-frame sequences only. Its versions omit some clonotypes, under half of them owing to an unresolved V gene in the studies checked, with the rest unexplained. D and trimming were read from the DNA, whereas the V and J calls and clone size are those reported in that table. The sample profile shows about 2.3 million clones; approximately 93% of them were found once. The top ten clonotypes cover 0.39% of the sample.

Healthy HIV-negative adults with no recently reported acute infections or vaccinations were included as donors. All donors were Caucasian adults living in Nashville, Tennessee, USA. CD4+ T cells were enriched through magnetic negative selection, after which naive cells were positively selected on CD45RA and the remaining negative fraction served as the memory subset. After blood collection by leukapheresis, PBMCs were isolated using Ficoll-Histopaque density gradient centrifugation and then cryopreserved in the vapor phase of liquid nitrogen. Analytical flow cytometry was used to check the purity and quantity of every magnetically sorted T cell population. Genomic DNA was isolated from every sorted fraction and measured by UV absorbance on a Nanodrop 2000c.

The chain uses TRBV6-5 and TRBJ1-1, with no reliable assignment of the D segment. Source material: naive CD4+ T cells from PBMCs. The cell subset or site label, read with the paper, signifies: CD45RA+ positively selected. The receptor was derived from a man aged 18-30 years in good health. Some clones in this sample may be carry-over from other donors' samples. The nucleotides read TGTGCCAGCAGCAAAACAAGGCGCACTGAAGCTTTCTTT. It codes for CASSKTRRTEAFF.